This T cell receptor (beta chain) was identified during a study of blood T cells in healthy people across ages. Healthy Caucasian individuals from Russia aged roughly 6 to 90 were enrolled as donors. Per sample, a minimum of 6 million PBMCs were isolated. A second roughly 7 to 11 cycle PCR used barcoded and J-beta primers. TCRdb fed the 5' RACE reads into MiXCR, producing one record per CDR3 protein. The sample contains around 970,000 distinct CDR3 sequences, 51% of which appear only once. This clonotype was seen a few times. The antigen is unknown. Whole-study findings and limits: Fewer expanded clones and more diversity marked long-lived versus aged donors. Measured against age, TCR beta diversity per million T cells decreased in a roughly linear manner.

This CDR3 is built from 12 residues. Germline assignment: CDR1 LGHNA and CDR2 YNFKEQ. Between the trimmed V and J ends, which lost 1 base and 9 bases, there was a span of 7 bases. This clonotype was obtained from a woman in her sixties in good health. V and J are TRBV4-2 and TRBJ2-1; D is undetermined. Sequences were obtained from blood. DNA of the CDR3: TGTGCCAGCAGCCAAGTAGGAGCTGAGCAGTTCTTC. Protein sequence: CASSQVGAEQFF.